Detailed here is one T cell receptor beta chain. Antigen unknown. Germline CDR1 is KGHDR and CDR2 is SFDVKD. V was clipped by 3 bases and J by 2 bases, with 12 bases between them. CDR3 length: 15 amino acids. Genomic DNA acted as the template from which TCR beta VDJ combination and CDR3 sequence profiling were carried out. TCRdb processed the reads anew with MiXCR; each CDR3 protein has one entry. Here the sample spans about 200,000 distinct CDR3 sequences, 34% being singletons. This sample is part of a study of CD8+CD57+ T cells in acquired aplastic anemia. In the study overall: Isolated CD4+ and CD8+ cells, once sorted, yielded DNA averaging about 3.1 ug. Healthy donors had, on average, around 11 million reads for their CD4+ cells.

Whole-study findings and limits: In common between the patients and the controls were around 30 CD8+ CDR3 sequences. Patients and healthy controls showed no significant CD8+ Simpson's diversity difference.

The origin of this receptor is a human donor in good health, serving as a control. This rearrangement joins TRBV24-1 to TRBJ2-5; tentatively, D is TRBD1 or TRBD2 (5 bases each). Sequencing was carried out using sorted CD4+, CD8+, or CD8+CD57+ T cells (not recorded which) from PBMCs. The CDR3 here is CATSDPGPGQETQYF. CDR3 nucleotides: TGTGCCACCAGTGATCCGGGACCTGGACAAGAGACCCAGTACTTC.